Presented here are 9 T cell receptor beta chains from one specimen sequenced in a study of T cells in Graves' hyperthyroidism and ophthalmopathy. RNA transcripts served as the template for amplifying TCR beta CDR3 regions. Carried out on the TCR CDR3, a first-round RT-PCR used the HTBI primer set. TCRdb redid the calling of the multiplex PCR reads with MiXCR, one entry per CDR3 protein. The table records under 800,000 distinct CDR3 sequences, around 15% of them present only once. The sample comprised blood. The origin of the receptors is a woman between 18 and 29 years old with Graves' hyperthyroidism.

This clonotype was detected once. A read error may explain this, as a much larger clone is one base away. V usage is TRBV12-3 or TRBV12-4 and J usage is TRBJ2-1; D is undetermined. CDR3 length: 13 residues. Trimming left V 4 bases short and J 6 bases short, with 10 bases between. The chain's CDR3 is CASSYAWGNEQFF. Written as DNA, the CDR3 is TGTGCCAGCAGTTACGCATGGGGCAATGAGCAGTTCTTC.

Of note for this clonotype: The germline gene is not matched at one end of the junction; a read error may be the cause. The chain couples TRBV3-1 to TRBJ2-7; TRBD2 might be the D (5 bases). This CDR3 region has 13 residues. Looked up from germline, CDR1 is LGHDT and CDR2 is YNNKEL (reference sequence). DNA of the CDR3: TGTGCCAGCAGCTTAACTAGTTCCTACAAGCAGTACTTC. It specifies CASSLTSSYKQYF.

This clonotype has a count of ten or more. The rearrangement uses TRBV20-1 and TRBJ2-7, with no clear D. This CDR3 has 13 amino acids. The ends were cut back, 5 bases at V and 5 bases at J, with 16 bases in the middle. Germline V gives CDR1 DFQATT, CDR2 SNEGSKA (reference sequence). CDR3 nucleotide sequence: TGCAGTGCTGCCCCTGGCCCTATGAACGAGCAGTACTTC. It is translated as CSAAPGPMNEQYF.

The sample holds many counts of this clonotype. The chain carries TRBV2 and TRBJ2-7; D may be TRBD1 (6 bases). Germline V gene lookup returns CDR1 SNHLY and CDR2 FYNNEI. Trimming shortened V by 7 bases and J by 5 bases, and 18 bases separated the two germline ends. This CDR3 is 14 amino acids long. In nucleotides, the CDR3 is TGTGCCAGCACCGAGGGCAGGGGTACGGACGAGCAGTACTTC. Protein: CASTEGRGTDEQYF.

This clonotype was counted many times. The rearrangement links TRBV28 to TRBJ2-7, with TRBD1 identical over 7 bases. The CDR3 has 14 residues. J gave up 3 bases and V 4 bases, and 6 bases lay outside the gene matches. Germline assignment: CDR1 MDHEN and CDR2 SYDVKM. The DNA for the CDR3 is TGTGCCAGCAGTTCGGCCGGGACAGACTACGAGCAGTACTTC. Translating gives CASSSAGTDYEQYF.

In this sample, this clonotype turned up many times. In DNA form, the CDR3 reads TGTGCCAGCAGCCCCCTTCCCGGGGGGGGATCCTACGAGCAGTACTTC. Amino acid sequence: CASSPLPGGGSYEQYF. The chain has TRBV7-9 and TRBJ2-7, with 8 bases that match TRBD2. The CDR3 loop spans 16 amino acids. V shed 5 bases and J 1 base; nucleotides not matched to a gene: 10. The germline V gene encodes CDR1 SEHNR and CDR2 FQNEAQ (reference sequence).

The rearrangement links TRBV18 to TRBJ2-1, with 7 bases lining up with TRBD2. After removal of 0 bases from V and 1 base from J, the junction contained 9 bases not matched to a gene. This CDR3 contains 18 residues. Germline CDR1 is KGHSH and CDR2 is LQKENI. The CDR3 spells CASSPPNAGGRSYNEQFF. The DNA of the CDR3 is TGTGCCAGCTCACCACCCAATGCTGGCGGGAGATCCTACAATGAGCAGTTCTTC.

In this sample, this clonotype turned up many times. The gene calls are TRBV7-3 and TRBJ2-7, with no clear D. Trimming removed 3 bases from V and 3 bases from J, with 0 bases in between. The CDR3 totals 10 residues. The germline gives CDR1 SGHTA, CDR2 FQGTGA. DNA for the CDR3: TGTGCCAGCAGCTTCTACGAGCAGTACTTC. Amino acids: CASSFYEQYF.

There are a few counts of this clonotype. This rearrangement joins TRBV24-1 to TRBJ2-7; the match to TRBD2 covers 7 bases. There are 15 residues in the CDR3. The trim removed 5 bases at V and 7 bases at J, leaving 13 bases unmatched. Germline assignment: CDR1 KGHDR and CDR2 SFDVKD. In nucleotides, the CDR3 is TGTGCCACCAGTGCGTCAGCGGGATTACGTGAAGAGCAGTACTTC. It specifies CATSASAGLREEQYF.